The T cell receptor beta chain described here comes from a study of blood T cells in healthy people across ages. Findings of the study overall: Total diversity from one million sequenced T cells was likely underestimated.

Alongside a J-beta primer mix, a sample-barcoded 5' primer served in a second PCR lasting roughly 6 to 11 cycles. Each cDNA was tagged by a template-switch adaptor containing 12 random nucleotides. Each CDR3 protein gets one entry after TCRdb re-called the 5' RACE reads with MiXCR. The sample records about 1.8 million distinct CDR3 sequences, around 48% being singletons. A remark on this clonotype: Its antigen is not known.

Germline-derived CDR1 and CDR2 are MNHNS and SASEGT. Trimming cost V 4 bases and J 8 bases, with 20 bases left between them. The CDR3 covers 15 residues. Every sample yielded at least 6.5 million isolated PBMCs. The gene calls are TRBV6-1 and TRBJ1-2; a possible D gene is TRBD1 (5 bases). The material sequenced was blood. The TCR originated in a woman aged 35 to 49 in good health. The CDR3 nucleotides are TGTGCCAGCAGTGGAGCGGGCAGGGCCCAGAGGGGCTACACCTTC. Amino acid sequence: CASSGAGRAQRGYTF.